Presented here are 14 T cell receptor beta chains from one specimen sequenced in a study of regulatory T cells in long-lasting Graves disease. Specified time point: newly diagnosed GD, antithyroid drugs for less than 3 months. Extracted RNA from PBMCs served as the source of the TCR library. Library construction for TCR beta used iRepertoire HTBI primers and Arm-PCR of CDR3 regions. Using its own MiXCR run on the multiplex PCR reads, TCRdb lists one record per CDR3 protein. Of 500,000 to 700,000 distinct CDR3 sequences listed, 15% to 20% are singletons. This sample was shared with a second study, whose subject was T cells in Graves' hyperthyroidism and ophthalmopathy.

The material sequenced was peripheral blood mononuclear cells (PBMCs), taken at new diagnosis, from a patient treated with antithyroid drugs. Receptors were obtained from a woman aged 25 to 39 with Graves disease.

This chain connects TRBV6-5 to TRBJ2-1; D gene uncertain. V was clipped by 2 bases and J by 9 bases, with 11 bases between them. The germline gives CDR1 MNHEY, CDR2 SVGAGI. This CDR3 contains 13 residues. CDR3 sequence reads: CASSYLSESEQFF. The CDR3 DNA sequence: TGTGCCAGCAGTTACCTTTCCGAAAGTGAGCAGTTCTTC.

This clonotype was seen many times. This chain connects TRBV28 to TRBJ2-3; D remains unclear. Germline lookup yields CDR1 MDHEN and CDR2 SYDVKM. V was clipped by 6 bases and J by 2 bases, with 9 bases between them. CDR3 size: 13 residues. The DNA of the CDR3 is TGTGCCAGCAGGCCGGAGAACACAGATACGCAGTATTTT. This sequence encodes CASRPENTDTQYF. Drawing the rest from reference TRBV28 and TRBJ2-3, the complete variable domain is DVKVTQSSRYLVKRTGEKVFLECVQDMDHENMFWYRQDPGLGLRLIYFSYDVKMKEKGDIPEGYSVSREKKERFSLILESASTNQTSMYLCASRPENTDTQYFGPGTRLTVL.

This clonotype was seen repeatedly, ten times or more. The chain carries TRBV7-8 and TRBJ2-7; perhaps TRBD2 as D (5 bases). The CDR3 length is 16 residues. In germline, CDR1 is SGHVS, CDR2 FQNEAQ. Trimming pared 2 bases from V and 0 bases from J, leaving 14 bases between. CDR3 residues: CASSLMSVGSSYEQYF. CDR3 DNA: TGTGCCAGCAGCTTAATGTCGGTGGGGAGCTCCTACGAGCAGTACTTC.

In the case of this clonotype: Its ends do not fully match the called genes, so a read error is possible. V is TRBV20-1 and J is TRBJ2-1; TRBD2 aligns across 11 bases. The CDR3 has 15 amino acids. The germline V gene encodes CDR1 DFQATT and CDR2 SNEGSKA (reference sequence). The CDR3 DNA is TGCGGTGCCAATTTACTAGCGGGAGTCGTTAATGAGCAGTTCTTC. This translates into CGANLLAGVVNEQFF.

As for this clonotype: This may stem from a read error, because a much larger clone lies one nucleotide away. This chain links TRBV20-1 with TRBJ2-3, with 8 bases aligning to TRBD2. Unmatched junction bases numbered 14, after V lost 5 bases and J lost 1 base. CDR1 is DFQATT and CDR2 is SNEGSKA in the germline V gene (reference sequence). The CDR3 has 17 amino acids. The CDR3, as DNA: TGCAGTGCTTCTGGAGCGGGAGTTTCATCGGGCACAGATACGCAGTATTTT. Protein sequence: CSASGAGVSSGTDTQYF.

This clonotype was seen more than once but under ten times. This CDR3 fails to terminate in the conserved phenylalanine or tryptophan, so it likely reflects a read error. V is TRBV6-2 or TRBV6-3 and J is TRBJ2-1; TRBD2 matches at 7 bases. This CDR3 is 15 amino acids long. From germline, CDR1 is MNHEY and CDR2 SVGEGT. With 7 bases clipped from V and 5 bases from J, the junction kept 11 bases outside the gene matches. Here the CDR3 reads CASTRTGTTHNEQFL. CDR3 in DNA: TGTGCCAGCACGCGAACCGGGACTACCCACAATGAGCAGTTCCTC.

This clonotype was seen a single time. The chain carries TRBV7-2 and TRBJ2-7, with 10 bases identical to TRBD1. The junction had 7 bases not matched to a gene; V was cut back by 3 bases and J by 5 bases. This CDR3 has 15 residues. Germline values: CDR1 SGHTA, CDR2 FQGNSA. The CDR3 region has the DNA TGTGCCAGCAGCTTTGGAAGGACAGGGGGGCACGAGCAGTACTTC. Protein: CASSFGRTGGHEQYF.

The table lists this clonotype with many counts. V gene TRBV6-1 combines with J gene TRBJ2-1, with D perhaps being TRBD1 or TRBD2 (5 bases each). This CDR3 is built from 15 residues. The germline V and J ends were trimmed by 6 bases and 9 bases, with 21 bases remaining between them. Germline assignment: CDR1 MNHNS and CDR2 SASEGT. The DNA for the CDR3 is TGTGCCAGCAGGGGGACCGCCAGTCGTGCGGGTGAGCAGTTCTTC. Translated: CASRGTASRAGEQFF.

In its sample, this clonotype was seen a few times. The chain carries TRBV28 and TRBJ2-1; 8 nucleotides match TRBD1. The CDR3 has 14 residues. Germline V gene lookup returns CDR1 MDHEN and CDR2 SYDVKM. V was clipped by 9 bases and J by 2 bases; unmatched bases: 6. For the CDR3, the DNA is TGTGCCAGTGTTCCGGGACAGGCCTACAATGAGCAGTTCTTC. Translated: CASVPGQAYNEQFF.

Only a few counts were recorded for this clonotype. The genes are TRBV2 and TRBJ1-6; perhaps TRBD1 as D (5 bases). V gave up 7 bases and J gave up 5 bases, with 9 bases separating them. The CDR3 spans 13 residues. CDR1 and CDR2 from the germline V gene are SNHLY and FYNNEI. The CDR3 loop reads CASTRDHNSPLHF. CDR3 coding DNA: TGTGCCAGCACCCGGGACCATAATTCACCCCTCCACTTT.

On this clonotype itself: Lacking the conserved final phenylalanine or tryptophan, this CDR3 likely reflects a read error. The rearrangement links TRBV18 to TRBJ1-5; D is possibly TRBD1 (5 bases). Germline values: CDR1 KGHSH, CDR2 LQKENI. Between the trimmed V and J ends, which lost 3 bases and 6 bases, there was a span of 15 bases. CDR3 length: 15 amino acids. CDR3 DNA sequence: TGTGCCAGCTCACCGTCGGGGGGAGGCAGTCAGCCCCAGCATTCT. It translates to CASSPSGGGSQPQHS.

This clonotype was recorded many times. This rearrangement joins TRBV20-1 to TRBJ2-7, with 8 bases matching TRBD1. Germline V CDR1 and CDR2: DFQATT, SNEGSKA (reference sequence). This CDR3 has 14 residues. With V trimmed by 5 bases and J by 4 bases, 10 bases remained unmatched. CDR3 residues: CSAESRGPPYEQYF. DNA for the CDR3: TGCAGTGCTGAGTCCAGGGGGCCTCCTTACGAGCAGTACTTC.

The CDR3 loop is CASSLARGLFSGNTIYF. The CDR3 DNA reads TGTGCCAGCAGCTTAGCACGGGGCTTGTTCTCTGGAAACACCATATATTTT. The genes are TRBV7-9 and TRBJ1-3; possible D gene TRBD1, 5 bases. V was trimmed by 0 bases and J by 0 bases, leaving 12 bases between them. The CDR3 totals 17 residues. Looked up from germline, CDR1 is SEHNR and CDR2 is FQNEAQ (reference sequence).

The V and J genes are TRBV5-1 and TRBJ2-7, with D perhaps matching TRBD2 (6 bases). CDR1 and CDR2 (germline): SGHRS, YFSETQ. The CDR3 has 14 amino acids. Trimming removed 2 bases from V and 2 bases from J, with 11 bases in between. CDR3 sequence reads: CASSFGSPTYEQYF. In DNA form, the CDR3 reads TGCGCCAGCAGCTTCGGGAGTCCCACCTACGAGCAGTACTTC.